These T cell receptor beta chains were read from a single sample in a study of regulatory T cells in long-lasting Graves disease. TCRdb called the multiplex PCR reads again in MiXCR, with one record for every CDR3 protein. The sample contains 200,000 to 250,000 distinct CDR3 sequences, 15% to 20% of which appear only once. The sample was peripheral blood mononuclear cells (PBMCs), taken at new diagnosis, from a patient treated with antithyroid drugs. These receptors all stem from a female donor with Graves disease. Each CDR3 is given with its conserved first and last residue. D genes are given only for firm matches. Clone size appears in some rows only: once, few, many, or a class for an expanded clone.

cdr3_nt: TGTGCCAGCAGCCCCGGGACAGGGGCAGAGGAGACCCAGTACTTC
cdr3_aa: CASSPGTGAEETQYF
v_call: TRBV5-6
clone_size: few
j_call: TRBJ2-5
d_call: TRBD1

cdr3_nt: TGTGCCATCAGTGCAGCGGGAGGGCCGGGGGCGGAGACCCAGTACTTC
cdr3_aa: CAISAAGGPGAETQYF
v_call: TRBV10-3
clone_size: many
j_call: TRBJ2-5
d_call: TRBD2

cdr3_nt: TGTGCCAGCAGAGCGGACAGGGGGATCAATCAGCCCCAGCATTTT
cdr3_aa: CASRADRGINQPQHF
v_call: TRBV2
clone_size: many
j_call: TRBJ1-5
d_call: TRBD1

cdr3_nt: TGTGCCAGCAGCCAAGATACGTACGGTTATGGCTACACCTTC
cdr3_aa: CASSQDTYGYGYTF
v_call: TRBV3-1
clone_size: many
j_call: TRBJ1-2
d_call: NA

cdr3_nt: TGTGCCAGCAGCTTTGCGATTGGCGGGAGTCGGAATGAGCAGTTCTTC
cdr3_aa: CASSFAIGGSRNEQFF
v_call: TRBV7-2
clone_size: many
j_call: TRBJ2-1
d_call: TRBD2

cdr3_nt: TGTGCTAGCTCACCACGGCCGGGCAACTACAGTGAGCAGTTCTTC
cdr3_aa: CASSPRPGNYSEQFF
v_call: TRBV18
clone_size: NA
j_call: TRBJ2-1
d_call: NA

cdr3_nt: TGTGCCAGCAGTGAAAACAGGAATTCACCCCTCCACTTT
cdr3_aa: CASSENRNSPLHF
v_call: TRBV2
clone_size: many
j_call: TRBJ1-6
d_call: NA

cdr3_nt: TGTGCCAGCAGCCTTAGCGGGAGCCTCGACGAGCAGTACTTC
cdr3_aa: CASSLSGSLDEQYF
v_call: TRBV11-3
clone_size: NA
j_call: TRBJ2-7
d_call: TRBD2

cdr3_nt: TGTGCCACCAGTGATCCCGACCCCAAGCAGCAGTTCTTC
cdr3_aa: CATSDPDPKQQFF
v_call: TRBV24-1
clone_size: NA
j_call: TRBJ2-1
d_call: NA

cdr3_nt: TGTGCCTGGACACAGGGTTCTCAGCCCCAGCATTTT
cdr3_aa: CAWTQGSQPQHF
v_call: TRBV30
clone_size: many
j_call: TRBJ1-5
d_call: NA

cdr3_nt: TGTGCCAGTAGTCGCGCGGGACAGGACATCTACGAGCAGTACTTC
cdr3_aa: CASSRAGQDIYEQYF
v_call: TRBV19
clone_size: many
j_call: TRBJ2-7
d_call: TRBD1

cdr3_nt: TGTGCCAGCCGCAGAGGAGTCGGGCAAGAGACCCAGTACTTC
cdr3_aa: CASRRGVGQETQYF
v_call: TRBV12-3/TRBV12-4
clone_size: many
j_call: TRBJ2-5
d_call: NA

cdr3_nt: TGTGCCAGCAGCTTAGGGTTTGGACTAGCGGGTTACAATGAGCAGTTCTTC
cdr3_aa: CASSLGFGLAGYNEQFF
v_call: TRBV5-6
clone_size: many
j_call: TRBJ2-1
d_call: TRBD2

cdr3_nt: TGCAGTGCTAGAGTCCCGTTCGCGCGCACAGATACGCAGTATTTT
cdr3_aa: CSARVPFARTDTQYF
v_call: TRBV20-1
clone_size: many
j_call: TRBJ2-3
d_call: NA

cdr3_nt: TGTGCCAGCAGCTTAGGGTGGGAAGAGACCCAGTACTTC
cdr3_aa: CASSLGWEETQYF
v_call: TRBV11-2
clone_size: many
j_call: TRBJ2-5
d_call: NA

cdr3_nt: TGCGCCAGCAGCCGCTTGCGAGCGGGAGTTGCAGAGACCCAGTACTTC
cdr3_aa: CASSRLRAGVAETQYF
v_call: TRBV5-1
clone_size: few
j_call: TRBJ2-5
d_call: TRBD2

cdr3_nt: TGTGCCACCAGCACTGACAGACAGGCCTATAATTCACCCCTCCACTTT
cdr3_aa: CATSTDRQAYNSPLHF
v_call: TRBV15
clone_size: many
j_call: TRBJ1-6
d_call: NA

cdr3_nt: TGTGCCAGCAGTGGACAGGGGTTTGCAGATACGCAGTATTTT
cdr3_aa: CASSGQGFADTQYF
v_call: TRBV6-1
clone_size: many
j_call: TRBJ2-3
d_call: TRBD1

cdr3_nt: TGTGCCAGCAGTGGAGGGCCTGACACAGATACGCAGTATTTT
cdr3_aa: CASSGGPDTDTQYF
v_call: TRBV28
clone_size: many
j_call: TRBJ2-3
d_call: NA

cdr3_nt: TGTGCCAGCAGGGGAGAGCGTGCCCAGTATTTT
cdr3_aa: CASRGERAQYF
v_call: TRBV6-1
clone_size: many
j_call: TRBJ2-3
d_call: NA

cdr3_nt: TGTGCCAGCAGCTCATCATTAGCTAATGAAAAACTGTTTTTT
cdr3_aa: CASSSSLANEKLFF
v_call: TRBV11-2
clone_size: many
j_call: TRBJ1-4
d_call: NA

cdr3_nt: TGTGCCAGCAGCGAAGCTGAGGGCGAGGGCAATCAGCCCCAGCATTTT
cdr3_aa: CASSEAEGEGNQPQHF
v_call: TRBV6-2/TRBV6-3
clone_size: NA
j_call: TRBJ1-5
d_call: NA

cdr3_nt: TGCGCCAGCAGCCAAGACGGAGGAACTGGGCAGTTCTTC
cdr3_aa: CASSQDGGTGQFF
v_call: TRBV4-3
clone_size: many
j_call: TRBJ2-1
d_call: NA

cdr3_nt: TGTGCCAGCAGCTTGGCCACTAGCGGGAGCGGTGAGCAGTTCTTC
cdr3_aa: CASSLATSGSGEQFF
v_call: TRBV5-6
clone_size: NA
j_call: TRBJ2-1
d_call: TRBD2

cdr3_nt: TGCAGTGCTAACCCACCGGGACTAGCGGGAGGTGGCAATGAGCAGTTCTTC
cdr3_aa: CSANPPGLAGGGNEQFF
v_call: TRBV20-1
clone_size: NA
j_call: TRBJ2-1
d_call: TRBD2

cdr3_nt: TGTGCCAGCAGCCTTAGACTAGCGGTGAGCACAGATACGCAGTATTTT
cdr3_aa: CASSLRLAVSTDTQYF
v_call: TRBV14
clone_size: many
j_call: TRBJ2-3
d_call: TRBD2

cdr3_nt: TGTGCCAGCAGTTACTCGGGACAGGGGGCGTACAAGCAGTACTTC
cdr3_aa: CASSYSGQGAYKQYF
v_call: TRBV6-2/TRBV6-3
clone_size: few
j_call: TRBJ2-7
d_call: TRBD1

cdr3_nt: TGTGCCAGTAGTATAGGAGGGGTTAGCCAGCCCCAGCATTTT
cdr3_aa: CASSIGGVSQPQHF
v_call: TRBV19
clone_size: few
j_call: TRBJ1-5
d_call: NA

cdr3_nt: TGTGCCAGCAGCTTTAGGGCTAGCGGGAGTCCAGATACGCAGTATTTT
cdr3_aa: CASSFRASGSPDTQYF
v_call: TRBV7-8
clone_size: many
j_call: TRBJ2-3
d_call: TRBD2

cdr3_nt: TGTGCCAGCAGCTTCGGGGGATTGCAATACGAGCAGTACTTC
cdr3_aa: CASSFGGLQYEQYF
v_call: TRBV5-6
clone_size: many
j_call: TRBJ2-7
d_call: NA

cdr3_nt: TGTGCCACCAGTGGGTTAGACCCGAGCTCCTACAATGAGCAGTTCTTC
cdr3_aa: CATSGLDPSSYNEQFF
v_call: TRBV24-1
clone_size: many
j_call: TRBJ2-1
d_call: NA

cdr3_nt: TGTGCCAGCAGCTTAGCGGGAGGGCTCGTCAATGAGCAGTTCTTC
cdr3_aa: CASSLAGGLVNEQFF
v_call: TRBV7-3
clone_size: many
j_call: TRBJ2-1
d_call: TRBD2

cdr3_nt: TGTGCCAGCAGTTTCAAGAGAGACCTACGGAATTCACCCCTCCACTTT
cdr3_aa: CASSFKRDLRNSPLHF
v_call: TRBV27
clone_size: many
j_call: TRBJ1-6
d_call: NA

cdr3_nt: TGTGCCAGCAGCGTAGAGGGGGGCGCAGATACGCAGTATTTT
cdr3_aa: CASSVEGGADTQYF
v_call: TRBV9
clone_size: many
j_call: TRBJ2-3
d_call: NA

cdr3_nt: TGTGCCACCAGTGGAAGTCACACCGGGGAGCTGTTTTTT
cdr3_aa: CATSGSHTGELFF
v_call: TRBV24-1
clone_size: many
j_call: TRBJ2-2
d_call: NA

cdr3_nt: TGTGCCAGCAGTTTAGGGCAGGCGGCAGATACGCAGTATTTT
cdr3_aa: CASSLGQAADTQYF
v_call: TRBV27
clone_size: many
j_call: TRBJ2-3
d_call: NA

cdr3_nt: TGTGCCAGCAGCTTGGCCTATGGTAGGGTCGATGGCTACACCTTC
cdr3_aa: CASSLAYGRVDGYTF
v_call: TRBV5-4
clone_size: many
j_call: TRBJ1-2
d_call: NA

cdr3_nt: TGTGCCAGCAGCCTCACACTAGCGGGAGTCAAAAACGAGCAGTACTTC
cdr3_aa: CASSLTLAGVKNEQYF
v_call: TRBV6-1
clone_size: many
j_call: TRBJ2-7
d_call: TRBD2

cdr3_nt: TGTGCCAGCAGCTTAGCAGTGACGTCCTACGAGCAGTACTTC
cdr3_aa: CASSLAVTSYEQYF
v_call: TRBV7-2
clone_size: NA
j_call: TRBJ2-7
d_call: NA